This T cell receptor (beta chain) was sequenced in a study of radiotherapy plus CTLA-4 blockade in lung cancer. Study-level findings and limits: Expansion of tumor-derived TCR clones was observed in blood after radiotherapy plus ipilimumab. Reports identified early blood T cell clone dynamics, with interferon-beta, as the best response predictor.

Sequencing was performed with immunoSEQ multiplex PCR; in TCRdb, only in-frame clones are kept and a portion is missing. There are about 38,000 clones in the sample; about 80% occur only once, and 7% to 9.5% lies in the top ten. This clone was detected only a few times. The antigen is unknown. Trimming cost V 5 bases and J 11 bases, with 13 bases left between them. Germline V lookup: CDR1 SGHVS, CDR2 FQNEAQ. The CDR3 is made up of 13 amino acids. The sample was peripheral blood, taken from a patient treated with radiotherapy plus ipilimumab. The sequence came from a human donor with non-small cell lung cancer who had stable disease on radiotherapy plus ipilimumab. This chain joins TRBV7-8 and TRBJ1-6; the D is unclear. The CDR3, as DNA: TGTGCCAGCAGCCCCTCCTCTCAGACACCCCTCCACTTT. Protein: CASSPSSQTPLHF.